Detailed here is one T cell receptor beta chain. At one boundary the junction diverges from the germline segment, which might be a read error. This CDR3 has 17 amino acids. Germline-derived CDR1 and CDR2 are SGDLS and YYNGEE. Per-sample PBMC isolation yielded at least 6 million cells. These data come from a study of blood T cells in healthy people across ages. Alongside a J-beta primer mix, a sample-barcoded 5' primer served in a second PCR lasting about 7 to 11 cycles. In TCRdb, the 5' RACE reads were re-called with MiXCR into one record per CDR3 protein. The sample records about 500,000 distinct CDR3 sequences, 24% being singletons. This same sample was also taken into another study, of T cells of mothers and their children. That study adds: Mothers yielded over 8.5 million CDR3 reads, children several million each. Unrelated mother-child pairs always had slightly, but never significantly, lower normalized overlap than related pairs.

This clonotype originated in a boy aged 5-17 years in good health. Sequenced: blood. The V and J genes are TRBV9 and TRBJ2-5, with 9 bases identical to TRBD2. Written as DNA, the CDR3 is TGTGACAGCAGCCCTCGACTAGCGGCCCCGGGAGGGGAGACCCAGTACTTC. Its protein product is CDSSPRLAAPGGETQYF.